Listed here are 17 T cell receptor beta chains from one sample, sequenced in a study of blood T cell repertoires in COVID-19 (dated by TCRdb to the early 2020s). Library preparation used the immunoSEQ multiplex PCR assay. TCRdb took over this immuneACCESS table, retaining in-frame rearrangements with V and J assigned. Such tables are incomplete; in checked studies, under half of the missing clones stem from an unresolved V gene, and the remainder is unexplained. Across this sample there are some 200,000 clones, with about 93% seen only once. About 0.54% of the sample goes to the ten largest clones. Input material: peripheral blood. These receptors all come from a man aged 50 to 60 with acute or convalescent COVID-19.

The V call is TRBV24-1, the J call TRBJ2-3; 8 bases map to TRBD1. The CDR3 extends over 15 amino acids. V shed 0 bases, J shed 7 bases, and the junction held 5 bases outside the gene matches. Germline V lookup: CDR1 KGHDR, CDR2 SFDVKD. As DNA, the CDR3 is TGTGCCACCAGTGATTTGGCCAGGGGGCGTCATACGCAGTATTTT. Protein product: CATSDLARGRHTQYF.

This clone was recorded once. The J gene is TRBJ1-2, the V gene TRBV11-1, with 11 positions matching TRBD1. Germline-derived CDR1 and CDR2 are SGHAT and FQDESV (reference sequence). The CDR3 sequence is 14 residues long. Germline trimming cut 5 bases from V and 6 bases from J; bases unmatched to any gene: 5. This CDR3 reads CASSRRDRGNGYTF. The CDR3 nucleotides are TGTGCCAGCAGCCGGAGGGACAGGGGGAATGGCTACACCTTC.

To note about this clone: The sample carries other DNA sequences with the same CDR3. V and J are TRBV3-1 (or the pseudogene TRBV3-2) and TRBJ2-2, with D possibly TRBD1 on 5 matching bases. The CDR3 is 15 residues long. Trimming removed 2 bases at V and 3 bases at J, with 10 bases between. CDR1 and CDR2 (germline): LGHDT, YNNKEL (reference sequence). Here the CDR3 DNA reads TGTGCCAGCAGCCAAAGGGGCGCGGACACCGGGGAGCTGTTTTTT. Encoded protein: CASSQRGADTGELFF.

The rearrangement links TRBV3-1 (or the pseudogene TRBV3-2) to TRBJ2-3; 8 positions match TRBD2. From germline, CDR1 is LGHDT and CDR2 YNNKEL (reference sequence). J lost 5 bases, V lost 6 bases, and 13 bases had no gene match. CDR3 length: 16 residues. Written as DNA, the CDR3 is TGTGCCAGCAGGTCCACCCATGGGCTAGCGGGAGATACGCAGTATTTT. Its translation: CASRSTHGLAGDTQYF.

This clone appeared a few times. The chain is built from TRBV29-1 and TRBJ2-1, with TRBD1 as a possible D gene (6 bases). CDR3 length equals 19 residues. The V gene lost 7 bases and the J gene lost 3 bases, with 31 bases spanning the gap. Germline assignment: CDR1 SQVTM and CDR2 ANQGSEA. CDR3 residues: CSAPWSARRQGKIYNEQFF. The CDR3 region has the DNA TGCAGCGCCCCGTGGTCTGCTAGGCGGCAGGGGAAAATCTACAATGAGCAGTTCTTC.

The V and J genes are TRBV5-8 and TRBJ2-7; possibly TRBD1 for D (5 bases). The ends were cut back, 0 bases at V and 4 bases at J, with 11 bases in the middle. CDR3 size: 14 residues. Germline assignment: CDR1 SGHTS and CDR2 YDEGEE. The CDR3 reads CASSLAGRIYEQYF. CDR3 DNA: TGTGCCAGCAGCTTGGCAGGGCGGATATACGAGCAGTACTTC.

The V gene is TRBV28, the J gene TRBJ2-3; TRBD2 is a possible D gene (7 bases). V was clipped by 2 bases and J by 3 bases, with 27 bases between them. CDR1 and CDR2 from the germline V gene are MDHEN and SYDVKM. The CDR3 runs to 20 residues. The chain's CDR3 is CASSLLLGNPGGPGTDTQYF. The CDR3 nucleotides read TGTGCCAGCAGTTTACTACTTGGGAACCCCGGGGGGCCCGGGACAGATACGCAGTATTTT.

The V and J genes are TRBV3-1 (or the pseudogene TRBV3-2) and TRBJ2-1, with 11 bases lining up with TRBD1. V gave up 5 bases and J gave up 5 bases; unmatched junction bases: 11. Germline CDR1 reads LGHDT; CDR2 reads YNNKEL (reference sequence). The CDR3 is 17 residues long. DNA for the CDR3: TGTGCCAGCAGCATGACCGGGACAGGGGGGCGTGACAATGAGCAGTTCTTC. The encoded protein is CASSMTGTGGRDNEQFF.

This rearrangement joins TRBV11-2 to TRBJ2-1; no clear D gene. The germline gives CDR1 SGHAT, CDR2 FQNNGV. The CDR3 extends over 12 amino acids. Trimming cost V 1 base and J 10 bases, with 8 bases left between them. CDR3 nucleotide sequence: TGTGCCAGCAGCTTAGTCGCGTCCGAGCAGTTCTTC. It encodes CASSLVASEQFF.

The chain carries TRBV24-1 and TRBJ2-1, with TRBD2 matching over 9 bases. With V trimmed by 5 bases and J by 5 bases, 3 bases remained unmatched. The CDR3 sequence is 14 residues long. Germline assignment: CDR1 KGHDR and CDR2 SFDVKD. CDR3 in amino acids: CATSAAGGDNEQFF. The CDR3 DNA reads as TGTGCCACCAGTGCCGCGGGGGGGGACAATGAGCAGTTCTTC.

The rearrangement links TRBV7-9 to TRBJ1-6; 7 nucleotides match TRBD1. The CDR3 runs to 15 residues. Germline CDR1 reads SEHNR; CDR2 reads FQNEAQ (reference sequence). With V trimmed by 5 bases and J by 8 bases, 9 bases remained unmatched. The CDR3 sequence is CASSRRDRVDSPLHF. The CDR3 DNA follows: TGTGCCAGCAGCCGAAGAGACAGGGTTGATTCACCCCTCCACTTT.

The chain has TRBV4-1 and TRBJ2-1; 10 bases match TRBD2. V lost 8 bases to trimming and J lost 10 bases; unmatched junction nucleotides: 11. The CDR3 is 14 amino acids. Looked up from germline, CDR1 is MGHRA and CDR2 is YSYEKL. This CDR3 reads CASAASSGSLEQFF. Here the CDR3 DNA reads TGCGCCAGCGCCGCCTCTAGCGGGAGTTTAGAGCAGTTCTTC.

The DNA for the CDR3 is TGTGCCACACATAAACAGGGGGCGAGCTCTGGAAACACCATATATTTT. Its translation is CATHKQGASSGNTIYF. The genes are TRBV10-3 and TRBJ1-3, with 9 positions matching TRBD1. This CDR3 contains 16 residues. CDR1 is ENHRY, CDR2 SYGVKD, per germline. With 10 bases clipped from V and 0 bases from J, the junction kept 10 bases outside the gene matches.

The rearrangement uses TRBV19 and TRBJ1-5; TRBD1 might be the D (5 bases). The germline CDR1 and CDR2 sequences are LNHDA and SQIVND (reference sequence). Between the trimmed V and J ends, which lost 0 bases and 6 bases, there was a span of 6 bases. This CDR3 has 13 residues. The chain's CDR3 is CASSIDRAQPQHF. CDR3 nucleotides: TGTGCCAGTAGTATAGACAGGGCTCAGCCCCAGCATTTT.

The chain has TRBV18 and TRBJ2-3; D is perhaps TRBD2 (5 bases). The CDR3 is 12 residues long. CDR1 and CDR2 (germline): KGHSH, LQKENI. Deletions cut 5 bases from V and 5 bases from J, with 8 bases between. CDR3 DNA: TGTGCCAGCTCATCACTAGAAGATACGCAGTATTTT. Protein sequence: CASSSLEDTQYF.

The chain carries TRBV7-8 and TRBJ1-6; 10 bases are a match to TRBD1. The V and J ends lost 5 bases and 4 bases, in that order; junction bases with no gene match: 8. CDR3 length equals 17 residues. Looked up from germline, CDR1 is SGHVS and CDR2 is FQNEAQ. The CDR3 loop is CASSDPDRGQYNSPLHF. CDR3 DNA sequence: TGTGCCAGCAGCGATCCCGACAGGGGGCAATATAATTCACCCCTCCACTTT.

The chain uses TRBV30 and TRBJ1-5; D is uncertain. Between the trimmed V and J ends, which lost 5 bases and 2 bases, there was a span of 10 bases. Germline V gives CDR1 GTSNPN, CDR2 SVGIG (reference sequence). This CDR3 has 13 amino acids. The CDR3 loop reads CAWDELRNQPQHF. CDR3 sequence (DNA): TGTGCCTGGGACGAACTGCGCAATCAGCCCCAGCATTTT.